One sample yielded the 27 T cell receptor beta chains listed below, sequenced in a study of cytomegalovirus exposure and HLA in healthy donors. The PCR contained 60 Vbeta and 13 Jbeta primers. TCRdb keeps only in-frame clones here, not all; method: immunoSEQ multiplex PCR. The sample shows fewer than 250,000 clones, around 80% of them seen only once. The sequenced sample consisted of PBMCs. Receptor source: a man aged 25 to 40 in good health and CMV-seronegative.

This chain connects TRBV6-5 to TRBJ2-7; D not resolved. The CDR3 is 14 amino acids. V lost 2 bases and J lost 3, with 11 bases in between. Germline loops: CDR1 MNHEY, CDR2 SVGAGI. CDR3: CASSYDDKHYEQYF. CDR3 nucleotide sequence: TGTGCCAGCAGTTACGACGACAAGCACTACGAGCAGTACTTC.

The V call is TRBV27, the J call TRBJ2-7; 12 nucleotides match TRBD2. With V trimmed by 5 bases and J by 5 bases, 7 bases remained unmatched. Germline V lookup: CDR1 MNHEY, CDR2 SMNVEV (reference sequence). This CDR3 spans 15 amino acids. CDR3 protein: CASSPWTSGEDEQYF. CDR3 in DNA: TGTGCCAGCAGTCCATGGACTAGCGGGGAGGACGAGCAGTACTTC.

About this clone: The sample contains more than one DNA sequence encoding this CDR3. This chain links TRBV9 with TRBJ1-2; TRBD1 matches at 8 bases. With V trimmed by 2 bases and J by 4 bases, 1 base remained unmatched. The CDR3 is 13 amino acids. Germline assignment: CDR1 SGDLS and CDR2 YYNGEE. In DNA, the CDR3 is TGTGCCAGCAGCGTCGACAGGGGCTATGGCTACACCTTC. Translated: CASSVDRGYGYTF.

This clone has only one observation. The chain carries TRBV6-1 and TRBJ1-2; D is ambiguous. Germline values: CDR1 MNHNS, CDR2 SASEGT. CDR3 length equals 14 residues. The V end lost 2 bases, the J end lost 7 bases, and 14 bases lay between the germline ends. CDR3 amino acids: CASSERMAGGGYTF. The CDR3 DNA reads TGTGCCAGCAGTGAAAGGATGGCAGGTGGTGGCTACACCTTC.

The chain combines TRBV27 with TRBJ1-1; a weak D match, TRBD1 (6 bases). V shed 1 base and J shed 4 bases, with 10 bases lying between them. Per the germline V gene, CDR1 is MNHEY and CDR2 is SMNVEV (reference sequence). CDR3 length: 14 amino acids. CDR3 protein: CASSLYRDGTEAFF. The CDR3 DNA sequence: TGTGCCAGCAGTTTATACAGGGACGGCACTGAAGCTTTCTTT.

This clone has only one observation. The chain employs TRBV5-1 and TRBJ2-5; D remains ambiguous. The CDR3 loop spans 13 amino acids. The V gene lost 1 base and the J gene lost 3 bases, with 7 bases spanning the gap. Germline V gene sequence: CDR1 SGHRS, CDR2 YFSETQ. The CDR3 protein is CASSLNAEETQYF. DNA of the CDR3: TGCGCCAGCAGCTTGAACGCAGAAGAGACCCAGTACTTC. Full variable domain (missing parts from reference TRBV5-1 and TRBJ2-5): KAGVTQTPRYLIKTRGQQVTLSCSPISGHRSVSWYQQTPGQGLQFLFEYFSETQRNKGNFPGRFSGRQFSNSRSEMNVSTLELGDSALYLCASSLNAEETQYFGPGTRLLVL.

This rearrangement joins TRBV5-1 to TRBJ2-7, with a possible D match to TRBD2 (5 bases). The CDR3 runs to 14 residues. V shed 4 bases and J shed 5 bases, with 16 bases lying between them. From germline, CDR1 is SGHRS and CDR2 YFSETQ. The CDR3 sequence is CASSRGSRVHEQYF. The CDR3 bases are TGCGCCAGCAGCCGGGGATCGAGGGTCCACGAGCAGTACTTC.

The genes are TRBV5-6 and TRBJ2-2; 10 positions match TRBD2. After removal of 8 bases from V and 5 bases from J, the junction contained 12 bases not matched to a gene. Germline V gene data show CDR1 as SGHDT and CDR2 as YYEEEE. The CDR3 extends over 16 amino acids. CDR3 bases: TGTGCCAGTGTTCATTGGAGAGCGGGGGGGACCGGGGAGCTGTTTTTT. Its protein is CASVHWRAGGTGELFF. The full variable domain, rest sourced from reference TRBV5-6 and TRBJ2-2, is DAGVTQSPTHLIKTRGQQVTLRCSPKSGHDTVSWYQQALGQGPQFIFQYYEEEERQRGNFPDRFSGHQFPNYSSELNVNALLLGDSALYLCASVHWRAGGTGELFFGEGSRLTVL.

V and J are TRBV7-9 and TRBJ2-2; D perhaps matches TRBD1 (6 bases). This CDR3 has 15 residues. Trimming stripped 6 bases from V and 4 bases from J, with 15 bases between. The germline gives CDR1 SEHNR, CDR2 FQNEAQ (reference sequence). As DNA, the CDR3 is TGTGCCAGCAGGGGGGTGAGGGGGATCACCGGGGAGCTGTTTTTT. Amino acids: CASRGVRGITGELFF.

V is TRBV5-1 and J is TRBJ1-1; D remains ambiguous. Germline CDR1 and CDR2: SGHRS and YFSETQ. The CDR3 consists of 17 residues. Trimming stripped 6 bases from V and 2 bases from J, with 23 bases between. CDR3 sequence reads: CASKVAFSYPGNTEAFF. The CDR3 nucleotides read TGCGCCAGCAAGGTCGCTTTTAGTTATCCGGGAAACACTGAAGCTTTCTTT.

The chain has TRBV6-5 and TRBJ1-5; tentatively, D is TRBD1 (6 bases). CDR3 length: 15 residues. Per the germline V gene, CDR1 is MNHEY and CDR2 is SVGAGI. V shed 5 bases and J shed 3 bases, with 14 bases lying between them. The DNA for the CDR3 is TGTGCCAGCAGTCGGGGGGGCTCCCTCAATCAGCCCCAGCATTTT. Its protein is CASSRGGSLNQPQHF.

The CDR3 loop reads CASSLDRGVGYGYTF. As DNA, the CDR3 is TGTGCCAGCAGCTTAGATCGTGGAGTTGGCTATGGCTACACCTTC. This chain joins TRBV11-2 and TRBJ1-2; D unclear. Per the germline V gene, CDR1 is SGHAT and CDR2 is FQNNGV. V lost 0 bases and J 4 bases, leaving 12 bases between the germline ends. The CDR3 totals 15 residues.

Written as DNA, the CDR3 is TGTGCCAGCAGCGACGGGGGGCTACGAGAGCAGTACTTC. This codes for CASSDGGLREQYF. The V gene is TRBV27, the J gene TRBJ2-7; weak D call: TRBD2 (7 bases). Germline lookup yields CDR1 MNHEY and CDR2 SMNVEV (reference sequence). The V end lost 6 bases, the J end lost 7 bases, and 16 bases lay between the germline ends. CDR3 length: 13 residues.

The chain carries TRBV9 and TRBJ2-3, with D perhaps matching TRBD2 (6 bases). Trimming took 4 bases from V and 6 from J, leaving 15 bases between them. Germline V gene data show CDR1 as SGDLS and CDR2 as YYNGEE. The CDR3 has 14 amino acids. CDR3 in amino acids: CASSLHIGGDTQYF. Written as DNA, the CDR3 is TGTGCCAGCAGCCTCCATATTGGGGGGGATACGCAGTATTTT.

The genes are TRBV28 and TRBJ2-1; TRBD1 matches at 7 bases. Germline loops: CDR1 MDHEN, CDR2 SYDVKM. J was trimmed by 2 bases and V by 3 bases; bases with no gene match: 10. The CDR3 length is 17 residues. The CDR3 coding sequence is TGTGCCAGCAGTTTCGGAAAAACCGGGACAGCCTACAATGAGCAGTTCTTC. Translation: CASSFGKTGTAYNEQFF.

This rearrangement joins TRBV9 to TRBJ2-3; 10 nucleotides match TRBD2. The CDR3 contains 17 residues. V shed 0 bases and J 4 bases; nucleotides not matched to a gene: 8. Germline CDR1 and CDR2: SGDLS and YYNGEE. The CDR3 loop is CASSVVSSGGAADTQYF. The CDR3, as DNA: TGTGCCAGCAGCGTAGTATCAAGCGGGGGGGCGGCAGATACGCAGTATTTT.

V usage is TRBV6-4 and J usage is TRBJ1-3, with 8 nucleotides matching TRBD1. V lost 4 bases and J lost 0; bases outside the gene matches: 11. Looked up from germline, CDR1 is MRHNA and CDR2 is SNTAGT. The length of the CDR3 is 18 residues. The CDR3 DNA is TGTGCCAGCAGTGTCGGGACAGGACTACATTTCTCTGGAAACACCATATATTTT. Its protein is CASSVGTGLHFSGNTIYF.

The CDR3 is CASSPGGGDPYNEQFF. CDR3 nucleotide sequence: TGTGCCAGCAGCCCCGGCGGCGGGGACCCCTACAATGAGCAGTTCTTC. The rearrangement joins TRBV9 to TRBJ2-1, with a weak D call TRBD2 (6 bases). CDR1 and CDR2 (germline): SGDLS, YYNGEE. The CDR3 extends over 16 amino acids. V lost 4 bases to trimming and J lost 2 bases, with 16 bases between them.

V is TRBV4-3 and J is TRBJ2-7; D possibly corresponds to TRBD1 (5 bases). Trimming stripped 1 base from V and 2 bases from J, with 15 bases between. CDR3 length: 16 residues. The germline V gene has CDR1 LGHNA and CDR2 YSLEER. CDR3 nucleotides: TGCGCCAGCAGCCAAGGAACAGGCCCCTCGGCCTACGAGCAGTACTTC. It specifies CASSQGTGPSAYEQYF.

A word on this clone: This CDR3 is also generated by other DNA sequences in the sample. The chain combines TRBV7-2 with TRBJ2-7; 7 bases align to TRBD1. V gave up 5 bases and J gave up 1 base; unmatched junction bases: 5. This CDR3 has 14 residues. Germline V gene sequence: CDR1 SGHTA, CDR2 FQGNSA. The chain's CDR3 is CASSRDSFSYEQYF. In nucleotides, the CDR3 is TGTGCCAGCAGCCGGGACAGCTTTTCCTACGAGCAGTACTTC.

This chain uses TRBV28 with TRBJ1-2; 12 bases line up with TRBD1. With V trimmed by 1 base and J by 3 bases, 6 bases remained unmatched. This CDR3 spans 17 amino acids. The germline V gene encodes CDR1 MDHEN and CDR2 SYDVKM. CDR3 in DNA: TGTGCCAGCAGTTTATTTGGGACAGGGGGCGGAGACTATGGCTACACCTTC. Translation gives CASSLFGTGGGDYGYTF.

V and J are TRBV4-2 and TRBJ2-7; 7 bases match TRBD1. Germline V gene data show CDR1 as LGHNA and CDR2 as YNFKEQ. V was pared by 1 base and J by 1 base, with 4 bases of the junction left unmatched. This CDR3 has 15 amino acids. CDR3 protein: CASSQVGTASYEQYF. Written as DNA, the CDR3 is TGTGCCAGCAGCCAAGTCGGGACAGCTTCCTACGAGCAGTACTTC.

The chain combines TRBV28 with TRBJ1-2; D is ambiguous. Trimming took off 4 bases at V and 3 bases at J, with 9 bases between the two ends. Germline CDR1 is MDHEN and CDR2 is SYDVKM. The CDR3 is made up of 13 amino acids. CDR3 coding DNA: TGTGCCAGCAGTTCCCAGGTACACTATGGCTACACCTTC. This encodes CASSSQVHYGYTF.

In regard to this clone: At one of its ends the junction is not consistent with the germline gene, which may arise from a read error. The gene calls are TRBV6-5 and TRBJ2-6; a weak D match, TRBD1 (5 bases). The CDR3 loop spans 14 amino acids. CDR1 is MNHEY and CDR2 is SVGAGI in the germline V gene. The CDR3 bases are TGTGCCAGCAGTTACGGGGTAGGGGCCAGCGTCCTGACTTTC. Translated, it gives CASSYGVGASVLTF.

V gene TRBV11-2 combines with J gene TRBJ1-2, with D hard to call. The germline V and J ends were trimmed by 5 bases and 4 bases, with 11 bases remaining between them. The germline V gene encodes CDR1 SGHAT and CDR2 FQNNGV. The CDR3 is made up of 13 amino acids. The CDR3 DNA follows: TGTGCCAGCAGCCCCCGTTCGTCCTATGGCTACACCTTC. It specifies CASSPRSSYGYTF.

About this clone: At one of its ends the junction is not consistent with the germline gene, which may arise from a read error. This sequence joins TRBV2 and TRBJ2-5; perhaps TRBD1 as D (5 bases). The germline V gene has CDR1 SNHLY and CDR2 FYNNEI. The length of the CDR3 is 13 residues. The CDR3 DNA reads TGTGCCAGCAGTGGGGGCCCTCAAGAGGCCCAGTACTTC. It is translated as CASSGGPQEAQYF. Complete variable domain (other parts from reference TRBV2 and TRBJ2-5): EPEVTQTPSHQVTQMGQEVILRCVPISNHLYFYWYRQILGQKVEFLVSFYNNEISEKSEIFDDQFSVERPDGSNFTLKIRSTKLEDSAMYFCASSGGPQEAQYFGPGTRLLVL.

This clone has a handful of counts. V gene TRBV6-5 combines with J gene TRBJ1-2; perhaps TRBD1 as D (5 bases). Germline V gene sequence: CDR1 MNHEY, CDR2 SVGAGI. V lost 6 bases and J lost 4, with 15 bases in between. There are 14 residues in the CDR3. CDR3 residues: CASSRAQGFYGYTF. CDR3 DNA: TGTGCCAGCAGCCGCGCGCAGGGATTCTATGGCTACACCTTC.